The rows below give T cell receptor beta chains drawn from one sample of a study of blood T cell repertoires in COVID-19. The protocol was immunoSEQ multiplex PCR, while the TCRdb copy is restricted to in-frame clones and leaves out a portion. The data show 220,000 or so clones, 90% to 95% seen once. The sequencing sample was made of peripheral blood. All receptors come from a man between 60 and 75 years old with COVID-19, enrolled during active disease. The CDR3 runs from the conserved cysteine through the conserved F or W. A D gene is named only where the DNA matches it firmly. Where a row states a size, it is once, few, many or the class of an expanded clone; other rows omit it.

V: TRBV7-2; D: NA; size: NA; J: TRBJ1-2; CDR3: CASSSDRDYGYTF; DNA: TGTGCCAGCAGTTCCGACAGAGACTATGGCTACACCTTC
V: TRBV27; D: NA; size: NA; J: TRBJ1-2; CDR3: CASSLRTTNYGYTF; DNA: TGTGCCAGCAGTTTAAGGACAACTAACTATGGCTACACCTTC
V: TRBV3-1/TRBV3-2; D: NA; size: NA; J: TRBJ1-6; CDR3: CASSRNGGGSNSPLHF; DNA: TGTGCCAGCAGCCGAAACGGGGGAGGAAGTAATTCACCCCTCCACTTT
V: TRBV19; D: NA; size: NA; J: TRBJ1-2; CDR3: CASSITGLSNYGYTF; DNA: TGTGCCAGTAGTATTACCGGTTTATCCAACTATGGCTACACCTTC
V: TRBV4-3; D: TRBD1; size: NA; J: TRBJ2-1; CDR3: CASSPTRGQSSYNEQFF; DNA: TGCGCCAGCAGCCCAACGAGGGGACAGAGCTCCTACAATGAGCAGTTCTTC
V: TRBV11-2; D: NA; size: NA; J: TRBJ2-3; CDR3: CASSWGSSTDTQYF; DNA: TGTGCCAGCAGCTGGGGCTCGAGCACAGATACGCAGTATTTT
V: TRBV7-6; D: NA; size: once; J: TRBJ2-1; CDR3: CASSLNYRLFQFF; DNA: TGTGCCAGCAGCTTAAACTACCGGTTATTCCAGTTCTTC
V: TRBV18; D: TRBD2; size: NA; J: TRBJ2-2; CDR3: CASSPGLAGIQRTGELFF; DNA: TGTGCCAGCTCTCCGGGACTAGCGGGCATTCAGCGTACCGGGGAGCTGTTTTTT
V: TRBV19; D: NA; size: NA; J: TRBJ1-2; CDR3: CASKEGTNYGYTF; DNA: TGTGCCAGTAAGGAGGGTACTAACTATGGCTACACCTTC
V: TRBV18; D: NA; size: NA; J: TRBJ2-3; CDR3: CASSPPWAESLTDTQYF; DNA: TGTGCCAGCTCACCCCCTTGGGCAGAGAGCCTCACAGATACGCAGTATTTT
V: TRBV5-4; D: TRBD1; size: NA; J: TRBJ1-2; CDR3: CASSLRTGGSYGYTF; DNA: TGTGCCAGCAGCCTACGGACAGGGGGCTCCTATGGCTACACCTTC
V: TRBV5-1; D: TRBD2; size: NA; J: TRBJ2-1; CDR3: CASSFRTSGRNEQFF; DNA: TGCGCCAGCAGCTTTAGGACTAGCGGGAGGAATGAGCAGTTCTTC
V: TRBV7-2; D: TRBD2; size: NA; J: TRBJ2-7; CDR3: CASSRRGGAGEQYF; DNA: TGTGCCAGCAGCCGCCGGGGGGGGGCGGGCGAGCAGTACTTC
V: TRBV4-2; D: NA; size: once; J: TRBJ2-7; CDR3: CASSQERGYEQYF; DNA: TGTGCCAGCAGCCAAGAAAGGGGGTACGAGCAGTACTTC
V: TRBV10-3; D: TRBD2; size: NA; J: TRBJ2-1; CDR3: CAVESGTSSYNEQFF; DNA: TGTGCCGTCGAATCCGGGACTAGCTCCTACAATGAGCAGTTCTTC